These 12 T cell receptor beta chains came from one sample sequenced in a study of graft-versus-host responses after intestinal transplantation. The protocol was immunoSEQ multiplex PCR, while the TCRdb copy is restricted to in-frame clones and leaves out a portion. The repertoire has 80,000 to 90,000 clones, 90% of them found once; the top ten carry 0.11%. Their target antigens are unknown. Sequenced here: unstimulated CD4+ T cells sorted from spleen or lymph node cells, sampled before intestinal transplant. The source is a human donor who received an intestinal transplant.

The rearrangement joins TRBV11-2 to TRBJ1-2; D is unclear. The germline gives CDR1 SGHAT, CDR2 FQNNGV. The CDR3 is 15 residues long. V was clipped by 4 bases and J by 3 bases, with 15 bases between them. In nucleotides, the CDR3 is TGTGCCAGCAGCTCCTCCCCCCAAGCGCACTATGGCTACACCTTC. This gives the protein CASSSSPQAHYGYTF. The whole variable domain, filled in from reference TRBV11-2 and TRBJ1-2, reads EAGVAQSPRYKIIEKRQSVAFWCNPISGHATLYWYQQILGQGPKLLIQFQNNGVVDDSQLPKDRFSAERLKGVDSTLKIQPAKLEDSAVYLCASSSSPQAHYGYTFGSGTRLTVV.

This chain links TRBV5-4 with TRBJ2-7, with D possibly TRBD2 on 6 matching bases. The V and J ends lost 4 bases and 2 bases respectively, with 13 bases between them. Germline V gives CDR1 SGHNT, CDR2 YYREEE (reference sequence). The CDR3 runs 14 residues. CDR3 protein: CASSRRDSTYEQYF. In nucleotides, the CDR3 is TGTGCCAGCAGCAGAAGGGACTCAACCTACGAGCAGTACTTC.

The rearrangement joins TRBV9 to TRBJ2-3, with unresolved D. V was shortened by 3 bases and J by 2 bases, with 13 bases between the two germline ends. Germline V CDR1 and CDR2: SGDLS, YYNGEE. The CDR3 totals 15 residues. The CDR3 here is CASSARGDATDTQYF. Written as DNA, the CDR3 is TGTGCCAGCAGCGCGAGAGGAGACGCCACAGATACGCAGTATTTT.

In the case of this clone: This same CDR3 is encoded by further DNA sequences in the sample. The rearrangement uses TRBV6-5 and TRBJ1-2; no firm D call. In germline, CDR1 is MNHEY, CDR2 SVGAGI. The CDR3 totals 14 residues. V was cut by 0 bases and J by 5 bases, with 10 bases left in between. The CDR3 here is CASSYSGGLYGYTF. As DNA, the CDR3 is TGTGCCAGCAGTTACTCAGGAGGGCTTTATGGCTACACCTTC.

This clone was detected once. V gene TRBV6-1 combines with J gene TRBJ1-2, with 10 bases aligning to TRBD1. This CDR3 region has 15 residues. The germline gives CDR1 MNHNS, CDR2 SASEGT. J was trimmed by 4 bases and V by 0 bases; bases with no gene match: 2. CDR3 DNA: TGTGCCAGCAGTGAAGCCGGGACAGGGGCCTATGGCTACACCTTC. Protein product: CASSEAGTGAYGYTF.

The rearrangement links TRBV5-1 to TRBJ2-1, with 10 bases lining up with TRBD2. The CDR3 runs 16 residues. Germline V lookup: CDR1 SGHRS, CDR2 YFSETQ. The V and J ends lost 4 bases and 1 base, in that order; junction bases with no gene match: 5. The CDR3 DNA reads as TGCGCCAGCAGCCGAACTAGCGGGGTTTCCTACAATGAGCAGTTCTTC. Translation: CASSRTSGVSYNEQFF. Variable domain in full (rest from reference TRBV5-1 and TRBJ2-1): KAGVTQTPRYLIKTRGQQVTLSCSPISGHRSVSWYQQTPGQGLQFLFEYFSETQRNKGNFPGRFSGRQFSNSRSEMNVSTLELGDSALYLCASSRTSGVSYNEQFFGPGTRLTVL.

This clone was picked up one time. The chain carries TRBV2 and TRBJ2-5; 10 bases align to TRBD2. Germline-derived CDR1 and CDR2 are SNHLY and FYNNEI. This CDR3 comprises 16 residues. Trimming cost V 3 bases and J 2 bases; bases outside gene matches: 6. CDR3 DNA: TGTGCCAGCAGTGAGGGTAGCGGGGGGTCTCAAGAGACCCAGTACTTC. Amino acids: CASSEGSGGSQETQYF. Drawing the rest from reference TRBV2 and TRBJ2-5, the complete variable domain is EPEVTQTPSHQVTQMGQEVILRCVPISNHLYFYWYRQILGQKVEFLVSFYNNEISEKSEIFDDQFSVERPDGSNFTLKIRSTKLEDSAMYFCASSEGSGGSQETQYFGPGTRLLVL.

This clone has a single count. The chain carries TRBV29-1 and TRBJ2-5; TRBD2 agrees at 10 bases. Germline V CDR1 and CDR2: SQVTM, ANQGSEA. V lost 6 bases to trimming and J lost 1 base; unmatched junction nucleotides: 8. CDR3 length: 15 amino acids. DNA of the CDR3: TGCAGCGTCACGACCCTAGCGGGGGCCCAAGAGACCCAGTACTTC. Translating it yields CSVTTLAGAQETQYF.

The chain employs TRBV19 and TRBJ2-7; 10 bases line up with TRBD2. J gave up 3 bases and V 3 bases, and 5 bases lay outside the gene matches. Germline CDR1 and CDR2: LNHDA and SQIVND (reference sequence). The CDR3 loop spans 15 amino acids. CDR3 DNA sequence: TGTGCCAGTAGTATTGGGGCTAGCGGGAGCTACGAGCAGTACTTC. It is translated as CASSIGASGSYEQYF.

About this clone: A junction boundary mismatches the germline segment, possibly from a read error. V gene TRBV15 combines with J gene TRBJ2-5, with TRBD2 matching over 7 bases. Germline values: CDR1 LNHNV, CDR2 YYDKDF (reference sequence). This CDR3 contains 15 residues. The CDR3 region has the DNA TGTGCCACCAGTCGGTGGCGGGGGACCCAAGTGACCCAGTACTTC. Amino acid sequence: CATSRWRGTQVTQYF.

The gene calls are TRBV2 and TRBJ2-5, with 8 positions matching TRBD2. J was trimmed by 2 bases and V by 4 bases; bases with no gene match: 3. The germline gives CDR1 SNHLY, CDR2 FYNNEI. This CDR3 has 14 residues. CDR3 in amino acids: CASSGASGQETQYF. CDR3 bases: TGTGCCAGCAGTGGGGCTAGCGGGCAAGAGACCCAGTACTTC.

This clone appeared a few times. The CDR3 DNA reads as TGTGCCACCTACGGCACGACTTATGGCTACACCTTC. Amino acid sequence: CATYGTTYGYTF. The rearrangement uses TRBV2 and TRBJ1-2, with D unresolved. CDR1 and CDR2 (germline): SNHLY, FYNNEI. The CDR3 runs 12 residues. Trimming took 10 bases from V and 5 from J, leaving 14 bases between them.